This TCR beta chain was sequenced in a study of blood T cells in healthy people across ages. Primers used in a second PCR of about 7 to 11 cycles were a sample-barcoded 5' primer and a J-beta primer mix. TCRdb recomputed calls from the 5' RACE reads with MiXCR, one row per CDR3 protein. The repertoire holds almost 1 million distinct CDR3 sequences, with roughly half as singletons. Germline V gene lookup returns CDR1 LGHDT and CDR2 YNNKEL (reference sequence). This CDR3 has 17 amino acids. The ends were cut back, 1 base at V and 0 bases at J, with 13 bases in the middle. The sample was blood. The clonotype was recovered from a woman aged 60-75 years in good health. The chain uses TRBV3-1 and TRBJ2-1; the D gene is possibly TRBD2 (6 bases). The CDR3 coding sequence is TGTGCCAGCAGCCAAGTTGGTAGCGGAAGCTCCTACAATGAGCAGTTCTTC. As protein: CASSQVGSGSSYNEQFF.